The 22 T cell receptor beta chains below all came from one sample that was sequenced in a study of response to subunit inactivated influenza vaccine. TCRdb reprocessed the RT-PCR reads via MiXCR and lists one record per CDR3 protein. The top ten hold 11% of the sample, which has about 570,000 distinct CDR3 sequences, 11% seen once. This sample was shared with a second study, whose subject was T cells expressing NK-cell markers. That source notes: Libraries used 5'RACE template switching adding universal primer site and UMIs.

Sequencing was performed on PBMCs from blood, taken on the day of vaccination. The receptors shown here come from a man between 50 and 59 years old who received an inactivated influenza vaccine.

The chain combines TRBV12-3 or TRBV12-4 with TRBJ2-2; 7 bases align to TRBD1. CDR3 size: 14 residues. The trim removed 6 bases at V and 4 bases at J, leaving 5 bases unmatched. The CDR3 spells CASRPDRVTGELFF. The CDR3 nucleotides are TGTGCCAGCAGACCCGACAGGGTCACCGGGGAGCTGTTTTTT.

This clonotype has a handful of counts. The rearrangement joins TRBV7-2 to TRBJ2-3; 10 bases align to TRBD1. The length of the CDR3 is 17 residues. V gave up 0 bases and J gave up 1 base; unmatched junction bases: 4. Germline assignment: CDR1 SGHTA and CDR2 FQGNSA. DNA of the CDR3: TGTGCCAGCAGCTTAGCGGGGACAGGGGACGGCACAGATACGCAGTATTTT. Residues: CASSLAGTGDGTDTQYF.

Ten or more counts support this clonotype. The chain employs TRBV6-2 or TRBV6-3 and TRBJ2-1; 8 bases match TRBD2. From germline, CDR1 is MNHEY and CDR2 SVGEGT. V lost 0 bases, J lost 5 bases, and 6 bases stayed unmatched. The length of the CDR3 is 16 residues. The CDR3: CASSYSERESDNEQFF. For the CDR3, the DNA is TGTGCCAGCAGTTACTCGGAGCGGGAGAGCGACAATGAGCAGTTCTTC.

This clonotype appeared a few times. CDR3 coding DNA: TGCAGTGCCGGGAATACTCAAGAGACCCAGTACTTC. This sequence encodes CSAGNTQETQYF. The chain is built from TRBV20-1 and TRBJ2-5; possible D gene TRBD2, 5 bases. Trimming pared 6 bases from V and 2 bases from J, leaving 10 bases between. The CDR3 length is 12 residues. Germline V lookup: CDR1 DFQATT, CDR2 SNEGSKA (reference sequence).

The chain is built from TRBV4-3 and TRBJ1-4; TRBD1 might be the D (5 bases). Germline assignment: CDR1 LGHNA and CDR2 YSLEER. V lost 1 base, J lost 8 bases, and 17 bases lay in between. This CDR3 region has 16 residues. CDR3 sequence (DNA): TGCGCCAGCAGCCAAGGACAGACTCTGGTTCGGGAAAAACTGTTTTTT. Amino acids: CASSQGQTLVREKLFF.

This clonotype was recorded a few times. The chain is built from TRBV4-3 and TRBJ2-1, with 9 bases that match TRBD1. In germline, CDR1 is LGHNA, CDR2 YSLEER. The ends lost 4 bases at V and 5 bases at J; junction bases unmatched: 9. The CDR3 loop spans 16 amino acids. CDR3 amino acids: CASSLRDRDWDNEQFF. The DNA of the CDR3 is TGCGCCAGCAGCCTCCGGGACAGGGATTGGGACAATGAGCAGTTCTTC.

This clonotype came up a few times. The chain joins TRBV27 to TRBJ2-1, with TRBD2 matching over 9 bases. The CDR3 sequence is 14 residues long. CDR1 is MNHEY and CDR2 is SMNVEV in the germline V gene (reference sequence). The ends lost 5 bases at V and 10 bases at J; junction bases unmatched: 9. CDR3 DNA sequence: TGTGCCAGCAGTGGAGGGCTAGCGGGGCAAGAGCAGTTCTTC. Its translation is CASSGGLAGQEQFF.

The sample holds a few counts of this clonotype. This rearrangement joins TRBV15 to TRBJ2-2, with TRBD1 matching over 11 bases. CDR1 is LNHNV, CDR2 YYDKDF, per germline (reference sequence). The ends lost 1 base at V and 7 bases at J; junction bases unmatched: 8. CDR3 length equals 17 residues. CDR3 nucleotide sequence: TGTGCCACCAGCAGAGGACGGACAGGGGGCTATGGCGGGGAGCTGTTTTTT. This encodes CATSRGRTGGYGGELFF. Filled out from reference TRBV15 and TRBJ2-2, the complete variable domain reads DAMVIQNPRYQVTQFGKPVTLSCSQTLNHNVMYWYQQKSSQAPKLLFHYYDKDFNNEADTPDNFQSRRPNTSFCFLDIRSPGLGDTAMYLCATSRGRTGGYGGELFFGEGSRLTVL.

In its sample, this clonotype was seen many times. The chain combines TRBV5-6 with TRBJ2-3, with unresolved D. Trimming took off 0 bases at V and 1 base at J, with 6 bases between the two ends. Germline loops: CDR1 SGHDT, CDR2 YYEEEE. This CDR3 region has 14 residues. CDR3 DNA sequence: TGTGCCAGCAGCTTGGACACAGGCACAGATACGCAGTATTTT. It yields the protein CASSLDTGTDTQYF.

This clonotype was seen more than once but under ten times. The chain combines TRBV29-1 with TRBJ1-3; 10 positions agree with TRBD1. CDR3 size: 14 residues. Germline CDR1 and CDR2: SQVTM and ANQGSEA. V lost 5 bases to trimming and J lost 0 bases; unmatched junction nucleotides: 1. The DNA of the CDR3 is TGCAGCGTTAGGGACAGGGGCTCTGGAAACACCATATATTTT. Protein: CSVRDRGSGNTIYF.

The chain employs TRBV7-8 and TRBJ2-1; 8 bases map to TRBD2. The CDR3 runs to 14 residues. Unmatched junction bases numbered 4, after V lost 3 bases and J lost 6 bases. The germline V gene encodes CDR1 SGHVS and CDR2 FQNEAQ. CDR3 bases: TGTGCCAGCAGCTTCCGGGGACTAGGCAATGAGCAGTTCTTC. Amino acids: CASSFRGLGNEQFF.

This chain uses TRBV9 with TRBJ2-3; unclear D gene. Germline lookup yields CDR1 SGDLS and CDR2 YYNGEE. This CDR3 spans 15 amino acids. V gave up 0 bases and J gave up 3 bases, with 11 bases separating them. The CDR3 reads CASSVATRATDTQYF. The CDR3, as DNA: TGTGCCAGCAGCGTAGCTACCCGGGCGACAGATACGCAGTATTTT.

The chain combines TRBV9 with TRBJ1-5, with unresolved D. Germline lookup yields CDR1 SGDLS and CDR2 YYNGEE. CDR3 length equals 14 residues. V shed 5 bases and J shed 0 bases, with 9 bases lying between them. The CDR3 bases are TGTGCCAGCAGTGGGAGCTATAGCAATCAGCCCCAGCATTTT. As protein: CASSGSYSNQPQHF. Looking up the rest from reference TRBV9 and TRBJ1-5 gives the full variable domain: DSGVTQTPKHLITATGQRVTLRCSPRSGDLSVYWYQQSLDQGLQFLIQYYNGEERAKGNILERFSAQQFPDLHSELNLSSLELGDSALYFCASSGSYSNQPQHFGDGTRLSIL.

In its sample, this clonotype was seen a few times. The chain recombines TRBV18 with TRBJ1-2, with D perhaps matching TRBD1 (6 bases). This CDR3 comprises 17 residues. CDR1 is KGHSH, CDR2 LQKENI, per germline. V was cut by 4 bases and J by 0 bases, with 18 bases left in between. Here the CDR3 DNA reads TGTGCCAGCTCACTCACAGGGCCTCTGAATACTAACTATGGCTACACCTTC. Its translation: CASSLTGPLNTNYGYTF. The variable domain in full, with the rest retrieved from reference TRBV18 and TRBJ1-2, is NAGVMQNPRHLVRRRGQEARLRCSPMKGHSHVYWYRQLPEEGLKFMVYLQKENIIDESGMPKERFSAEFPKEGPSILRIQQVVRGDSAAYFCASSLTGPLNTNYGYTFGSGTRLTVV.

This clonotype was counted once. The chain uses TRBV3-1 and TRBJ1-4; D is perhaps TRBD1 (5 bases). Trimming stripped 4 bases from V and 5 bases from J, with 11 bases between. The germline CDR1 and CDR2 sequences are LGHDT and YNNKEL (reference sequence). The CDR3 length is 14 residues. The CDR3 DNA reads TGTGCCAGCAGCCCCTTGGGGGGGAATGAAAAACTGTTTTTT. It encodes CASSPLGGNEKLFF.

This clonotype was observed many times. The chain recombines TRBV12-3 or TRBV12-4 with TRBJ2-1, with D hard to call. The CDR3 is 15 residues long. Trimming cost V 3 bases and J 2 bases, with 11 bases left between them. The CDR3 DNA follows: TGTGCCAGCAGTTTGGGTAGGACCCCCTACAATGAGCAGTTCTTC. As protein: CASSLGRTPYNEQFF.

The chain couples TRBV2 to TRBJ2-2; possible D gene TRBD1, 5 bases. CDR3 length: 12 residues. Germline V gene sequence: CDR1 SNHLY, CDR2 FYNNEI. V was pared by 4 bases and J by 6 bases, with 6 bases between. The CDR3 protein is CASSVGPGELFF. In DNA form, the CDR3 reads TGTGCCAGCAGTGTGGGGCCCGGGGAGCTGTTTTTT.

This clonotype was recorded at least ten times. This chain links TRBV4-2 with TRBJ1-2; 7 nucleotides align to TRBD1. The germline V gene encodes CDR1 LGHNA and CDR2 YNFKEQ. The CDR3 is made up of 15 amino acids. The junction had 7 bases not matched to a gene; V was cut back by 0 bases and J by 6 bases. The CDR3 DNA reads as TGTGCCAGCAGCCAAGAAGGGAAGGGGGCGCATGGCTACACCTTC. Translated, it gives CASSQEGKGAHGYTF.

This clonotype was observed a handful of times. This sequence joins TRBV4-3 and TRBJ2-7, with 7 bases aligning to TRBD2. V shed 0 bases and J 0 bases; nucleotides not matched to a gene: 14. The CDR3 covers 19 residues. Germline V gives CDR1 LGHNA, CDR2 YSLEER. The CDR3 spells CASSQEYGGRAFISYEQYF. The CDR3 coding sequence is TGCGCCAGCAGCCAAGAGTACGGTGGGAGGGCCTTCATCTCCTACGAGCAGTACTTC.

The genes are TRBV15 and TRBJ2-6, with D unresolved. Trimming removed 2 bases from V and 0 bases from J, with 11 bases in between. The CDR3 runs 17 residues. Germline V gene data show CDR1 as LNHNV and CDR2 as YYDKDF (reference sequence). CDR3 sequence: CATSRNPRVSGANVLTF. The CDR3 DNA is TGTGCCACCAGCAGAAACCCCCGGGTCTCTGGGGCCAACGTCCTGACTTTC.

This clonotype has just a few counts. The rearrangement joins TRBV5-6 to TRBJ1-3; a weak D match, TRBD1 (6 bases). The CDR3 extends over 14 amino acids. Germline V lookup: CDR1 SGHDT, CDR2 YYEEEE. The V and J ends lost 5 bases and 1 base respectively, with 10 bases between them. CDR3 coding DNA: TGTGCCAGCAGATTACAGGGTTCTGGAAACACCATATATTTT. It encodes CASRLQGSGNTIYF.

The chain links TRBV2 to TRBJ1-2; D unresolved. The CDR3 runs 16 residues. V shed 1 base and J shed 6 bases, with 18 bases lying between them. Looked up from germline, CDR1 is SNHLY and CDR2 is FYNNEI. The CDR3 coding sequence is TGTGCCAGCAGTGAAGATCTTGGGAAATGGTTGAATGGCTACACCTTC. It is translated as CASSEDLGKWLNGYTF.